A single sample gave rise to the 10 T cell receptor beta chains below, sequenced in a study of cytomegalovirus exposure and HLA in healthy donors. This table comes from immunoSEQ multiplex PCR, and its TCRdb copy is limited to in-frame clones, with some not included. The sample shows roughly 250,000 clones, 85% to 90% of them seen only once. The sequenced sample consisted of PBMCs. These receptors came from a woman aged 18-29 years in good health and CMV-seronegative.

The count of this clone is one. The CDR3 sequence is CASSLAVTRGGYNEQFF. Here the CDR3 DNA reads TGCGCCAGCAGCTTGGCGGTTACCCGGGGGGGCTACAATGAGCAGTTCTTC. This chain connects TRBV5-1 to TRBJ2-1; 8 bases map to TRBD2. CDR3 length: 17 amino acids. Unmatched junction bases numbered 8, after V lost 0 bases and J lost 3 bases. Per germline, CDR1 SGHRS and CDR2 YFSETQ.

In its sample, this clone was seen a few times. The chain uses TRBV19 and TRBJ1-6, with a tentative D call TRBD1 (5 bases). There are 17 residues in the CDR3. Trimming took off 1 base at V and 5 bases at J, with 15 bases between the two ends. CDR1 is LNHDA and CDR2 is SQIVND in the germline V gene (reference sequence). CDR3 sequence (DNA): TGTGCCAGTAGTATAGCTGTATGGGGCGAGGATAATTCACCCCTCCACTTT. The encoded protein is CASSIAVWGEDNSPLHF. Full variable domain (missing parts from reference TRBV19 and TRBJ1-6): DGGITQSPKYLFRKEGQNVTLSCEQNLNHDAMYWYRQDPGQGLRLIYYSQIVNDFQKGDIAEGYSVSREKKESFPLTVTSAQKNPTAFYLCASSIAVWGEDNSPLHFGNGTRLTVT.

This rearrangement joins TRBV5-1 to TRBJ1-2; D gene unclear. The CDR3 is 16 residues long. Trimming shortened V by 0 bases and J by 2 bases, and 14 bases separated the two germline ends. Germline values: CDR1 SGHRS, CDR2 YFSETQ. CDR3 loop: CASSLVLGKANYGYTF. The CDR3 DNA follows: TGCGCCAGCAGCTTGGTGTTGGGCAAAGCAAACTATGGCTACACCTTC.

The chain joins TRBV4-1 to TRBJ2-7; 7 positions match TRBD1. CDR1 is MGHRA and CDR2 is YSYEKL in the germline V gene. The CDR3 runs to 15 residues. J was trimmed by 3 bases and V by 1 base; bases with no gene match: 6. CDR3: CASSQGSQGVYEQYF. The DNA for the CDR3 is TGCGCCAGCAGCCAAGGGAGCCAGGGGGTCTACGAGCAGTACTTC.

The chain uses TRBV5-1 and TRBJ1-6, with TRBD1 matching over 8 bases. Trimming removed 0 bases from V and 3 bases from J; junction bases left unmatched: 8. CDR1 and CDR2 (germline): SGHRS, YFSETQ. The CDR3 spans 18 residues. CDR3 DNA sequence: TGCGCCAGCAGCTTGGCCCTCGCAGACAGGGGCTATAATTCACCCCTCCACTTT. Translation gives CASSLALADRGYNSPLHF. Full variable domain (outside the CDR3, taken from reference TRBV5-1 and TRBJ1-6): KAGVTQTPRYLIKTRGQQVTLSCSPISGHRSVSWYQQTPGQGLQFLFEYFSETQRNKGNFPGRFSGRQFSNSRSEMNVSTLELGDSALYLCASSLALADRGYNSPLHFGNGTRLTVT.

CDR3 in DNA: TGTGCCACCAGCAGAGATCTCGGACAGCTCTATGGCTACACCTTC. Amino acids: CATSRDLGQLYGYTF. The genes are TRBV15 and TRBJ1-2, with D perhaps TRBD1 (6 bases). V lost 0 bases, J lost 4 bases, and 12 bases lay in between. Germline V gene sequence: CDR1 LNHNV, CDR2 YYDKDF (reference sequence). This CDR3 region has 15 residues.

The chain couples TRBV4-3 to TRBJ1-2; D perhaps matches TRBD1 (6 bases). The CDR3 length is 20 residues. V was trimmed by 0 bases and J by 0 bases, leaving 23 bases between them. Germline loops: CDR1 LGHNA, CDR2 YSLEER. In DNA, the CDR3 is TGCGCCAGCAGCCAAGATCCGCTACCGGGGGGGCCAACTTCTAACTATGGCTACACCTTC. This codes for CASSQDPLPGGPTSNYGYTF.

The chain is built from TRBV6-5 and TRBJ2-1; tentative D call: TRBD2 (5 bases). The CDR3 covers 13 residues. CDR1 and CDR2 (germline): MNHEY, SVGAGI. V dropped 2 bases and J dropped 3 bases, with 5 bases sitting between them. CDR3 DNA sequence: TGTGCCAGCAGTTACCGGGACTACAATGAGCAGTTCTTC. It yields the protein CASSYRDYNEQFF.

The CDR3 spells CASSPRGTNTGELFF. The CDR3 bases are TGCGCCAGCAGCCCCAGGGGAACGAACACCGGGGAGCTGTTTTTT. The V gene is TRBV4-1, the J gene TRBJ2-2; possibly TRBD1 for D (6 bases). V dropped 4 bases and J dropped 0 bases, with 9 bases sitting between them. This CDR3 comprises 15 residues. Germline values: CDR1 MGHRA, CDR2 YSYEKL.

The V call is TRBV2, the J call TRBJ2-1; D perhaps matches TRBD1 (5 bases). Trimming cost V 7 bases and J 3 bases, with 10 bases left between them. Germline V gene data show CDR1 as SNHLY and CDR2 as FYNNEI. CDR3 size: 13 residues. CDR3 loop: CASKGENYNEQFF. CDR3 bases: TGTGCCAGCAAAGGGGAAAACTACAATGAGCAGTTCTTC.